This T cell receptor beta chain derives from a study of T cells in localized non-small cell lung cancer (TCRdb year 2020). Some background on the complete study: The study analyzed T cell repertoires of 200 to 300 early-stage NSCLC patients, comparing tumors and uninvolved tumor-adjacent lungs. Of the NSCLC patients, around 140 were male and roughly 110 were female, and the mean age was approximately 66 years. All 240 or so NSCLC patients in the cohort were treatment-naive and had localized lung tumors that were resected. What the study reported, not specific to this receptor: Because of the exploratory design, TCR variables were selected using unadjusted p-values without false-discovery rate correction. Uninvolved tumor-adjacent lung showed the highest T cell clonality, higher than tumor, which suggests more focused antigenic responses in the uninvolved tumor-adjacent lung. Longer overall survival was associated with higher T cell density in blood, whereas shorter survival was associated with higher clonality in adjacent lung. Of the top 100 tumor clones, a median of roughly 53 were detected in paired uninvolved adjacent lung; 28 were also among that lung's top 100. Multi-region tumor sequencing was not performed, so intratumor heterogeneity could not be excluded.

TCR beta CDR3 regions were sequenced from DNA using the immunoSEQ Assay. As for the original processing: T cell density was computed as TCR beta template counts normalized to usable DNA estimated by amplifying housekeeping genes. Using the preseqR package, richness was estimated by extrapolating to 120,000 templates for tissue samples and 400,000 templates for PBMC samples. Clonality was calculated as one minus Pielou's evenness. Tissue-enriched TCRs were identified by differential abundance testing using productive amino-acid clonotypes, minimum total count 5 and alpha 0.1. Repertoire overlap between compartments was quantified with the Jaccard Index and Morisita Overlap Index. TCR beta CDR3s were clustered by GLIPH together with public tetramer-defined viral CDR3s, and at least three viral sequences plus V-gene enrichment were required for viral motifs. TCRdb stores this immuneACCESS table with in-frame sequences only. Part of the clones is absent; in the studies checked, under half of the shortfall reflects unresolved V genes, and no reason is known for the rest. The V and J calls and the clone size are those of that table, but D and trimming were determined from the DNA. The sample table contains 2,000 or so clones; only one count was recorded for around 30% of them. The ten largest clonotypes hold approximately 7.3% of the sample.

Reading the germline V gene gives CDR1 MNHGY and CDR2 SAAAGT. Germline trimming amounts to 6 bases on V and 7 bases on J, with 10 as the count of junction bases outside the gene matches. The CDR3 covers 14 residues, taking in both the cysteine and the phenylalanine. The only DNA kept is the CDR3, 42 bases in frame from the first base. With regard to this clone: Which antigen it targets is not known. The input lacks base qualities; no much larger clone sits a single base away.

At diagnosis, tumor, uninvolved tumor-adjacent lung and peripheral blood were collected and then preserved as a mix of FFPE and fresh-frozen material. The receptor chain draws on TRBV6-8 and TRBJ2-5; TRBD2 agrees with 8 junctional bases. This TCR was sampled from a male donor aged 60 or over with stage I squamous cell lung carcinoma. This material consisted of lung tumor tissue, taken before any cancer treatment. The sequenced DNA is TGTGCCAGCAGAACTAAAGCGGGGGTACTGACCCAGTACTTC. Translation gives CASRTKAGVLTQYF.